The clone carrying this TCR beta chain was counted once. A second about 6 to 12 cycle PCR used barcoded and J-beta primers. TCRdb analysed the 5' RACE reads with MiXCR anew, one entry per CDR3 protein. Of about 690,000 distinct CDR3 sequences in the sample, 40% to 45% were seen once. These data originate in a study of blood T cells in healthy people across ages. Germline V gives CDR1 MNHEY, CDR2 SVGAGI. With 6 bases removed from V and 11 bases from J, the gap between germline ends came to 16 bases. This CDR3 has 12 residues. The chain is built from TRBV6-5 and TRBJ2-5; D not certain. This clonotype originated in an older man in good health. Sequenced sample: blood. The CDR3 loop is CASSIGKDEQYF. As DNA, the CDR3 is TGTGCCAGCAGCATTGGGAAGGATGAGCAGTACTTC.